This is a list of T cell receptor beta chains from one sample in a study of Ad26.COV2.S vaccination and SARS-CoV-2 variants. Clones were read by immunoSEQ multiplex PCR, and TCRdb kept only the in-frame ones, dropping some. The sample yields over 450,000 clones, roughly nine tenths seen once. The specimen comprised peripheral blood, sampled in a trial of Ad26.COV2.S vaccine versus placebo. These receptors all stem from a person between 18 and 65 years old who received the Ad26.COV2.S COVID-19 vaccine or a placebo. Each CDR3 is given with its conserved first and last residue. Fields, in order: V gene, clone size, D gene, J gene, CDR3 protein, CDR3 DNA. The D gene is left open where the match is weak. The size of a clone is reported for some rows only, either as once, few or many, or as a class for expanded clones.

TRBV12-2	.	.	TRBJ2-7	CASRETYIAGGPEYEQYF	TGTGCAAGTCGCGAGACCTATATAGCGGGAGGGCCGGAATACGAGCAGTACTTC
TRBV5-5	.	.	TRBJ1-2	CASSLAAGPGEYGYTF	TGTGCCAGCAGCTTGGCCGCTGGCCCCGGGGAGTATGGCTACACCTTC
TRBV11-2	.	TRBD1	TRBJ1-1	CASSLSLRQGATEAFF	TGTGCCAGCAGCTTATCTTTACGACAGGGGGCCACTGAAGCTTTCTTT
TRBV6-5	.	TRBD1	TRBJ2-1	CASRKTGGNRNEQFF	TGTGCCAGCAGGAAGACAGGGGGCAATCGAAATGAGCAGTTCTTC
TRBV7-9	.	.	TRBJ2-5	CASSLAVTAPAETQYF	TGTGCCAGCAGCTTAGCTGTAACCGCGCCCGCAGAGACCCAGTACTTC
TRBV18	.	TRBD2	TRBJ2-3	CASSDNSGIGTDTQYF	TGTGCCAGCTCAGACAATAGCGGGATTGGCACAGATACGCAGTATTTT
TRBV28	.	TRBD2	TRBJ2-7	CASRPTGTSTYEQYF	TGTGCCAGCAGACCTACCGGGACTAGTACCTACGAGCAGTACTTC
TRBV28	once	.	TRBJ2-7	CASRDTTSYEQYF	TGTGCCAGCAGAGACACTACCTCCTACGAGCAGTACTTC
TRBV19	.	TRBD1	TRBJ1-5	CASSTRTGIQPQHF	TGTGCCAGTAGTACAAGGACAGGGATTCAGCCCCAGCATTTT
TRBV24-1	.	.	TRBJ2-1	CATSDFRGIHEQFF	TGTGCCACCAGTGATTTTAGGGGGATCCATGAGCAGTTCTTC
TRBV3-1/TRBV3-2	.	.	TRBJ2-2	CASSQGWGLNTGELFF	TGTGCCAGCAGCCAAGGATGGGGTCTTAACACCGGGGAGCTGTTTTTT
TRBV20-1	.	.	TRBJ2-1	CSASLRGSSYNEQFF	TGCAGTGCTAGTCTGCGGGGAAGCTCCTACAATGAGCAGTTCTTC
TRBV9	many	.	TRBJ2-7	CASSPNSINEQYF	TGTGCCAGCAGCCCAAACTCAATAAACGAGCAGTACTTC
TRBV5-1	.	.	TRBJ2-2	CASSQGLAGELFF	TGCGCCAGCAGCCAGGGCCTGGCTGGGGAGCTGTTTTTT
TRBV5-4	once	.	TRBJ2-5	CASSPQKLRQETQYF	TGTGCCAGCAGCCCACAGAAACTTCGGCAAGAGACCCAGTACTTC
TRBV11-2	.	.	TRBJ2-3	CASSLGDSSSAF	TGTGCCAGCAGCTTGGGGGACTCCTCATCGGCTTTT
TRBV6-4	.	.	TRBJ2-7	CATFPGTSSPEQYF	TGTGCCACCTTTCCCGGGACCTCGTCCCCCGAGCAGTACTTC
TRBV11-2	.	.	TRBJ2-3	CASSLSPSGPTDTQYF	TGTGCCAGCAGCTTAAGCCCCAGCGGTCCCACAGATACGCAGTATTTT
TRBV5-1	.	.	TRBJ2-7	CASSFTGRTYEQYF	TGCGCCAGCAGCTTCACCGGGCGAACCTACGAGCAGTACTTC
TRBV28	once	.	TRBJ2-7	CASSLARDRRLDEQYF	TGTGCCAGCAGCTTAGCCCGGGACCGTAGGTTAGACGAGCAGTACTTC
TRBV5-1	.	TRBD1	TRBJ2-7	CASSDRTGAYEQYF	TGCGCCAGCAGCGATCGGACAGGGGCGTACGAGCAGTACTTC
TRBV7-9	.	.	TRBJ2-3	CASAQVTDTQYF	TGTGCCAGCGCGCAGGTCACAGATACGCAGTATTTT
TRBV5-1	.	.	TRBJ2-2	CASSLRQGWSGELFF	TGCGCCAGCAGCTTGAGGCAGGGTTGGTCCGGGGAGCTGTTTTTT
TRBV29-1	.	.	TRBJ1-5	CSVATGGNQPQHF	TGCAGCGTTGCGACAGGAGGCAATCAGCCCCAGCATTTT
TRBV28	.	TRBD2	TRBJ2-7	CASSLGASGRYEQYF	TGTGCCAGCAGTTTGGGAGCTAGCGGGAGGTACGAGCAGTACTTC
TRBV27	.	TRBD2	TRBJ2-1	CASSLAGGPGQFF	TGTGCCAGCAGTTTAGCGGGAGGGCCAGGGCAGTTCTTC
TRBV5-4	.	.	TRBJ2-7	CASRPGFSSYEQYF	TGTGCCAGCAGACCGGGTTTCTCCTCCTACGAGCAGTACTTC
TRBV5-5	.	.	TRBJ1-6	CASSFSYPGRVDSPLHF	TGTGCCAGCAGCTTCTCTTATCCGGGCAGGGTGGATTCACCCCTCCACTTT
TRBV4-3	.	.	TRBJ2-3	CASSQDITASSTDTQYF	TGCGCCAGCAGCCAAGATATTACAGCCTCTAGCACAGATACGCAGTATTTT
TRBV29-1	.	TRBD1	TRBJ1-2	CSVDGRDSATLYGYTF	TGCAGCGTTGATGGGCGGGACAGCGCCACCCTCTATGGCTACACCTTC
TRBV19	.	.	TRBJ2-2	CASSMSYGYTGELFF	TGTGCCAGTAGTATGAGTTATGGTTACACCGGGGAGCTGTTTTTT
TRBV3-1/TRBV3-2	few	.	TRBJ1-5	CASSQKGGVNSNQPQHF	TGTGCCAGCAGCCAAAAAGGTGGGGTGAATAGCAATCAGCCCCAGCATTTT
TRBV6-6	once	.	TRBJ1-2	CASSYSTGSNYGYTF	TGTGCCAGCAGTTACTCAACAGGGAGTAACTATGGCTACACCTTC
TRBV2	.	TRBD2	TRBJ2-4	CASSDFRLAGGSEGDIQYF	TGTGCCAGCAGTGACTTTAGACTAGCGGGAGGGTCTGAAGGGGACATTCAGTACTTC
TRBV19	once	.	TRBJ1-1	CASRREMALATEAFF	TGTGCCAGTAGGAGGGAGATGGCCCTGGCCACTGAAGCTTTCTTT
TRBV7-9	.	TRBD2	TRBJ2-1	CASSAIAGVLYNEQFF	TGTGCCAGCAGCGCCATAGCGGGAGTTCTGTACAATGAGCAGTTCTTC
TRBV19	.	TRBD1	TRBJ1-2	CASSTLGGTGHRGYTF	TGTGCCAGTAGTACCCTAGGGGGGACAGGCCATAGGGGCTACACCTTC
TRBV28	.	TRBD1	TRBJ1-1	CASSSQDRVLAFF	TGTGCCAGCAGTTCCCAGGACAGGGTATTGGCTTTCTTT
TRBV6-6	.	.	TRBJ2-7	CASSYSKTNTYEQYF	TGTGCCAGCAGTTACTCGAAAACCAACACCTACGAGCAGTACTTC
TRBV18	.	.	TRBJ2-7	CASSGQSYEQYF	TGTGCCAGCTCGGGACAATCCTACGAGCAGTACTTC
TRBV9	.	.	TRBJ2-7	CASSVGLRDEQYF	TGTGCCAGCAGCGTTGGGTTAAGGGACGAGCAGTACTTC